The 2 T cell receptor beta chains below come from one sample, sequenced in a study of blood T cell repertoires in COVID-19. TCRdb's copy holds only in-frame clones and misses some; the assay was immunoSEQ multiplex PCR. The table records approximately 390,000 clones, 88% of them present only once. The specimen sequenced was PBMCs or T cells enriched from blood (not recorded which). All receptors come from a woman between 40 and 50 years old with acute COVID-19.

V usage is TRBV5-1 and J usage is TRBJ2-1, with 10 bases fitting TRBD2. Germline V gene data show CDR1 as SGHRS and CDR2 as YFSETQ. Trimming cost V 0 bases and J 6 bases; bases outside gene matches: 3. The CDR3 extends over 15 amino acids. The CDR3 DNA reads TGCGCCAGCAGCTTGGCCGCTAGCGGGGGCAATGAGCAGTTCTTC. It yields the protein CASSLAASGGNEQFF.

CDR3 nucleotides: TGTGCCACCAGAGGAGGACAGGCTACTACCGGGGAGCTGTTTTTT. This translates into CATRGGQATTGELFF. The rearrangement uses TRBV15 and TRBJ2-2; 7 bases are a match to TRBD1. J was trimmed by 5 bases and V by 6 bases; bases with no gene match: 9. CDR3 size: 15 residues. Per germline, CDR1 LNHNV and CDR2 YYDKDF (reference sequence).